The entry below describes one TCR beta chain. What it recognizes is unknown. This specimen comes from a study of cytomegalovirus exposure and HLA in healthy donors. At the level of the study: Earlier, some 180 million T cells were analyzed, and over 95 million unique TCR beta sequences were found among them.

The V end lost 1 base, the J end lost 1 base, and 14 bases lay between the germline ends. Germline loops: CDR1 SGHVS, CDR2 FQNEAQ. The CDR3 covers 17 residues. Notes on the study in general: TCR sequences were mostly rare, though some public TCRs occurred in many donors. Among CMV-associated TCR beta chains, most appeared HLA-restricted in a later analysis.

PCR was performed using 60 Vbeta and 13 Jbeta primers. Clones were read by immunoSEQ multiplex PCR, and TCRdb kept only the in-frame ones, dropping some. The repertoire consists of more than 100,000 clones, with 55% to 80% occurring once and the leading ten covering roughly 2.5%. The TCR sequence derives from a middle-aged woman in good health and CMV-seronegative. Sequencing was done on a sample of PBMCs. The chain joins TRBV7-8 to TRBJ1-5; D might be TRBD1 (6 bases). DNA of the CDR3: TGTGCCAGCAGCTTAGTCAGGGGTAGGATCAGCAATCAGCCCCAGCATTTT. Its translation is CASSLVRGRISNQPQHF.